Listed below are T cell receptor beta chains from one sample, sequenced in a study of glioma-infiltrating T cells. TCRdb called the multiplex PCR reads again in MiXCR, with one record for every CDR3 protein. The sample contains under 150,000 distinct CDR3 sequences, under 25% of which appear only once. Specimen: glioma tissue, nonneoplastic brain tissue, or PBMCs (not recorded which). The origin of the receptors is a human donor with low-grade glioma or glioblastoma, undergoing nonglioma brain surgery, or in good health (not recorded which). Both conserved end residues are part of each CDR3.

>TRBV7-9|TRBJ1-1
CASSFGRGAFF
>TRBV18|TRBJ2-3
CASSPPSGTDTQYF
>TRBV6-1|TRBJ1-5
CASLISAANQPQHF
>TRBV6-6|TRBJ1-2
CASSYLKASANYGYTF
>TRBV25-1|TRBJ2-3
CASSESGRLSTDTQYF
>TRBV12-3/TRBV12-4|TRBJ1-1
CASSRDSRGTEAFF
>TRBV4-2|TRBJ1-2
CASSRQGGGYTF
>TRBV19|TRBJ2-3
CASSGSRTDTQYF
>TRBV20-1|TRBJ2-1
CSAWRGGRNEQFF
>TRBV6-1|TRBJ2-5
CASRNPGQEETQYF
>TRBV6-1|TRBJ2-2
CASRPLRGGTGELFF
>TRBV6-1|TRBJ2-1
CASTERGAYEQFF
>TRBV25-1|TRBJ1-2
CASSEESGGGYTF
>TRBV10-2|TRBJ2-1
CASTDWDRGNEQFF
>TRBV5-1|TRBJ1-1
CASSDRPNTEAFF
>TRBV10-3|TRBJ1-1
CAIRGQGIPEAFF
>TRBV7-2|TRBJ2-2
CASSLDAGTVLTGELFF
>TRBV28|TRBJ1-5
CASSLPGPTSQPQHF
>TRBV19|TRBJ1-6
CASRQEGTRNSPLHF
>TRBV7-2|TRBJ2-1
CASSDGTSGGPYNEQFF
>TRBV7-2|TRBJ1-6
CASSIIGQGLNSPLHF
>TRBV10-3|TRBJ1-2
CAISDGLIYGYTF
>TRBV7-9|TRBJ2-3
CASSLVETATDTQYF
>TRBV7-2|TRBJ2-5
CASSGGVGIRETQYF
>TRBV11-2|TRBJ1-2
CASSLGDTTRGYGYTF
>TRBV3-1|TRBJ1-5
CASSPHGTGPQHF
>TRBV20-1|TRBJ1-5
CSARDTGQGGQPQHF
>TRBV3-1|TRBJ2-5
CASSQGVGQETQYF
>TRBV27|TRBJ2-5
CASSSQLDETQYF
>TRBV6-1|TRBJ1-3
CASSGGTGIPGNTIYF
>TRBV5-6|TRBJ2-2
CASRGTRTGELFF
>TRBV11-1|TRBJ2-6
CASSEGDWSGANVLTF
>TRBV7-9|TRBJ2-5
CASSLAGHSARETQYF
>TRBV20-1|TRBJ1-6
CSAGSGPAYNSPLHF
>TRBV12-3/TRBV12-4|TRBJ1-1
CASSIGIGGDTEAFF
>TRBV5-4|TRBJ1-1
CASSEDTSTEAFF
>TRBV14|TRBJ2-1
CASSTPYNEQFF
>TRBV20-1|TRBJ1-3
CSARPGGLAGNTIYF
>TRBV20-1|TRBJ2-5
CSALAVRGGTQYF
>TRBV29-1|TRBJ2-3
CSVARGMISTDTQYF
>TRBV7-3|TRBJ1-2
CASSLRPGPDGYTF
>TRBV19|TRBJ1-6
CASSLEALGYNSPLHF
>TRBV3-1|TRBJ2-5
CASSPPTNQETQYF
>TRBV2|TRBJ2-5
CASSEGLGFEETQYF
>TRBV19|TRBJ2-3
CASSIDPQGKSTDTQYF
>TRBV20-1|TRBJ1-2
CSARDQGGAGVYGYTF
>TRBV10-3|TRBJ1-3
CAISESGGGNTIYF
>TRBV7-9|TRBJ2-1
CASSSGLGKSYNEQFF
>TRBV12-3/TRBV12-4|TRBJ2-1
CASTRDRYNEQFF
>TRBV28|TRBJ2-1
CASRFGGAGTSEQFF
>TRBV10-1|TRBJ2-1
CASSERGVFPYNEQFF
>TRBV7-9|TRBJ2-5
CASSLAGKGETQYF
>TRBV3-1|TRBJ2-5
CASNPRGSQETQYF